The 19 T cell receptor beta chains given below trace back to one sample, sequenced in a study of blood T cells in healthy people across ages. The second PCR ran roughly 6 to 12 cycles with a sample-barcoded 5' primer and J-beta primers. TCRdb itself ran the 5' RACE reads through MiXCR, one entry per CDR3 protein. The sample carries roughly 1.7 million distinct CDR3 sequences, roughly a third recorded once. Sequencing was performed on blood. The origin of the receptors is a young woman in good health.

The chain employs TRBV11-2 and TRBJ2-4, with 10 bases lining up with TRBD2. This CDR3 is 19 amino acids long. Trimming at V came to 4 bases and at J to 0 bases, leaving 12 bases not matched to a gene. The germline V gene has CDR1 SGHAT and CDR2 FQNNGV. The chain's CDR3 is CASSSRVGLADLAKNIQYF. CDR3 DNA sequence: TGTGCCAGCAGCTCTCGGGTCGGACTAGCGGATCTAGCCAAAAACATTCAGTACTTC.

This clonotype has a single count. One junction end does not reproduce the germline sequence, and a read error may be involved. V is TRBV11-2 and J is TRBJ2-7; tentative D call: TRBD2 (5 bases). There are 14 residues in the CDR3. In germline, CDR1 is SGHAT, CDR2 FQNNGV. CDR3 in DNA: TGTGTCAGCAGCTTAGAGGTCGGGGTCGACGAGCAGTACTTC. It is translated as CVSSLEVGVDEQYF.

The rearrangement joins TRBV29-1 to TRBJ2-3, with TRBD2 identical over 8 bases. V trimming: 2 bases; J trimming: 2 bases; junction bases outside the gene matches: 6. This CDR3 is 15 amino acids long. CDR1 is SQVTM, CDR2 ANQGSEA, per germline. CDR3 nucleotides: TGCAGCGTTGAAACCCGAGCGGGAGTCACAGATACGCAGTATTTT. Protein: CSVETRAGVTDTQYF.

The chain has TRBV19 and TRBJ2-7; D remains unclear. With 6 bases removed from V and 3 bases from J, the gap between germline ends came to 12 bases. The CDR3 sequence is 13 residues long. Germline V gene sequence: CDR1 LNHDA, CDR2 SQIVND (reference sequence). This CDR3 reads CASSSRLGYEQYF. The CDR3 nucleotides are TGTGCCAGTAGCAGTCGACTTGGCTACGAGCAGTACTTC.

The chain is built from TRBV27 and TRBJ2-4, with D tentatively TRBD2 (5 bases). V was pared by 5 bases and J by 13 bases, with 18 bases between. From germline, CDR1 is MNHEY and CDR2 SMNVEV (reference sequence). The CDR3 is 13 residues long. The CDR3 nucleotides read TGTGCCAGCAGTCACGGGATGGGCGGAGAGCAGTACTTC. This gives the protein CASSHGMGGEQYF.

The V call is TRBV5-1, the J call TRBJ2-3; 7 bases match TRBD2. V was clipped by 4 bases and J by 5 bases; unmatched bases: 7. Germline CDR1 and CDR2: SGHRS and YFSETQ. The CDR3 runs to 14 residues. CDR3 amino acids: CASSLEGGQDTQYF. Here the CDR3 DNA reads TGCGCCAGCAGCCTAGAGGGAGGGCAAGATACGCAGTATTTT.

The gene calls are TRBV27 and TRBJ2-3; D uncertain. V was shortened by 10 bases and J by 7 bases, with 12 bases between the two germline ends. CDR3 length: 11 amino acids. Germline values: CDR1 MNHEY, CDR2 SMNVEV (reference sequence). The CDR3 sequence is CATTQANTQYF. The CDR3 coding sequence is TGTGCCACCACGCAGGCAAATACGCAGTATTTT.

This clonotype was recorded a few times. The chain is built from TRBV10-3 and TRBJ2-1; 9 bases are a match to TRBD1. After removal of 3 bases from V and 15 bases from J, the junction contained 9 bases not matched to a gene. Germline CDR1 is ENHRY and CDR2 is SYGVKD. This CDR3 contains 13 residues. For the CDR3, the DNA is TGTGCCATCAGTGAAACCGGGGGACAGGGACCGTTCTTC. Amino acid sequence: CAISETGGQGPFF.

Many counts were recorded for this clonotype. This sequence joins TRBV20-1 and TRBJ2-3; 13 bases agree with TRBD2. V was pared by 4 bases and J by 4 bases, with 2 bases of the junction left unmatched. Per the germline V gene, CDR1 is DFQATT and CDR2 is SNEGSKA (reference sequence). The CDR3 covers 14 residues. This chain's CDR3 is CSATTSGGPDTQYF. CDR3 in DNA: TGCAGTGCTACGACTAGCGGGGGGCCAGATACGCAGTATTTT.

This clonotype was recorded a few times. The chain carries TRBV7-8 and TRBJ2-7, with 8 bases identical to TRBD2. Germline V gives CDR1 SGHVS, CDR2 FQNEAQ. V trimming: 11 bases; J trimming: 6 bases; junction bases outside the gene matches: 9. This CDR3 is 12 amino acids long. In nucleotides, the CDR3 is TGTGCCTCCGAGACTAGCGTAGGCGAGCAGTACTTC. Translated, it gives CASETSVGEQYF. Together with reference TRBV7-8 and TRBJ2-7, the CDR3 gives the full variable domain: GAGVSQSPRYKVAKRGQDVALRCDPISGHVSLFWYQQALGQGPEFLTYFQNEAQLDKSGLPSDRFFAERPEGSVSTLKIQRTQQEDSAVYLCASETSVGEQYFGPGTRLTVT.

J is TRBJ1-6 and V is TRBV15; 11 nucleotides match TRBD1. V was pared by 5 bases and J by 13 bases, with 4 bases of the junction left unmatched. The CDR3 has 13 residues. The germline CDR1 and CDR2 sequences are LNHNV and YYDKDF (reference sequence). Here the CDR3 reads CATSRDRGSPLHF. The CDR3, as DNA: TGTGCCACCAGCCGGGACAGGGGGTCCCCCCTCCACTTT. The variable domain in full, with the rest retrieved from reference TRBV15 and TRBJ1-6, is DAMVIQNPRYQVTQFGKPVTLSCSQTLNHNVMYWYQQKSSQAPKLLFHYYDKDFNNEADTPDNFQSRRPNTSFCFLDIRSPGLGDTAMYLCATSRDRGSPLHFGNGTRLTVT.

The J gene is TRBJ2-1, the V gene TRBV28; no definite D call. Germline-derived CDR1 and CDR2 are MDHEN and SYDVKM. The V end was cut by 6 bases, the J end by 6 bases, with 18 bases between. The CDR3 totals 15 residues. CDR3 in amino acids: CASSNSGRTLNEQFF. In DNA, the CDR3 is TGTGCCAGCAGCAACTCTGGGCGTACACTCAATGAGCAGTTCTTC.

Only one count was recorded for this clonotype. The J gene is TRBJ1-5, the V gene TRBV2, with D unclear. CDR3 length equals 14 residues. Germline V lookup: CDR1 SNHLY, CDR2 FYNNEI. Trimming took off 6 bases at V and 4 bases at J, with 13 bases between the two ends. Here the CDR3 reads CASRRTERNQPQHF. The DNA of the CDR3 is TGTGCCAGCAGGAGGACGGAGAGGAATCAGCCCCAGCATTTT.

In this sample, this clonotype turned up a few times. The chain employs TRBV20-1 and TRBJ2-1; D gene ambiguous. The germline V gene encodes CDR1 DFQATT and CDR2 SNEGSKA (reference sequence). With 1 base removed from V and 2 bases from J, the gap between germline ends came to 6 bases. The CDR3 contains 13 residues. The CDR3 sequence is CSARGWTYNEQFF. The CDR3 nucleotides are TGCAGTGCTAGAGGCTGGACCTACAATGAGCAGTTCTTC.

The chain employs TRBV6-5 and TRBJ2-1, with a weak D call TRBD2 (5 bases). CDR1 and CDR2 (germline): MNHEY, SVGAGI. The V end lost 5 bases, the J end lost 5 bases, and 13 bases lay between the germline ends. This CDR3 comprises 14 residues. Written as DNA, the CDR3 is TGTGCCAGCAGTCGGGCAGGAGGAGACAATGAGCAGTTCTTC. This codes for CASSRAGGDNEQFF.

This clonotype came up a few times. The V call is TRBV5-6, the J call TRBJ2-6; D not certain. CDR3 size: 16 residues. Trimming pared 0 bases from V and 0 bases from J, leaving 7 bases between. Germline lookup yields CDR1 SGHDT and CDR2 YYEEEE. The CDR3 is CASSLEQISGANVLTF. CDR3 nucleotides: TGTGCCAGCAGCTTGGAACAGATCTCTGGGGCCAACGTCCTGACTTTC.

This clonotype was detected only a few times. The gene calls are TRBV5-1 and TRBJ2-1; D remains unclear. The CDR3 loop spans 13 amino acids. The ends were cut back, 3 bases at V and 7 bases at J, with 11 bases in the middle. Germline assignment: CDR1 SGHRS and CDR2 YFSETQ. CDR3 DNA sequence: TGCGCCAGCAGCTCTTCCCCACTGAATGAGCAGTTCTTC. Translating it yields CASSSSPLNEQFF.

This clonotype has more than one count but fewer than ten. The V call is TRBV20-1, the J call TRBJ1-1; a weak D match, TRBD1 (5 bases). CDR1 and CDR2 from the germline V gene are DFQATT and SNEGSKA (reference sequence). CDR3 size: 13 residues. The V end lost 3 bases, the J end lost 5 bases, and 13 bases lay between the germline ends. The CDR3 loop is CSARDIQGTEAFF. CDR3 DNA sequence: TGCAGTGCTAGGGATATTCAGGGTACTGAAGCTTTCTTT.

This clonotype came up a few times. This chain joins TRBV5-6 and TRBJ2-3; D call uncertain. This CDR3 spans 14 amino acids. Germline V gene sequence: CDR1 SGHDT, CDR2 YYEEEE. Trimming shortened V by 1 base and J by 4 bases, and 10 bases separated the two germline ends. CDR3 coding DNA: TGTGCCAGCAGCTTGAGCATCCCCCCAGATACGCAGTATTTT. It is translated as CASSLSIPPDTQYF.